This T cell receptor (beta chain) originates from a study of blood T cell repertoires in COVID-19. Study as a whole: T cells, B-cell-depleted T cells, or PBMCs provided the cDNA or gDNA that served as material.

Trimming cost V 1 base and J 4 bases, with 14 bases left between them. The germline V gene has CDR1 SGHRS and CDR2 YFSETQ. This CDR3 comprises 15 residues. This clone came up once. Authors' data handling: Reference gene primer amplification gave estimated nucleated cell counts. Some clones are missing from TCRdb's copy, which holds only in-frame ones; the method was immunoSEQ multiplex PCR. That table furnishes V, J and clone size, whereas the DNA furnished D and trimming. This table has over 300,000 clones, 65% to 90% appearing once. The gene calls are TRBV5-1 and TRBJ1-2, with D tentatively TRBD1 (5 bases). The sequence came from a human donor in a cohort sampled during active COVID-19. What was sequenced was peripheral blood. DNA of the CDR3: TGCGCCAGCAGCTTGTCTGGTCAGGGTCTCTATGGCTACACCTTC. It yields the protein CASSLSGQGLYGYTF.